This T cell receptor (beta chain) was recorded in a study of blood T cell repertoires in COVID-19. Study background: Spain, Italy and the United States supplied samples that represented acute and convalescent COVID-19.

The CDR3 extends over 14 amino acids. Between the trimmed V and J ends, which lost 4 bases and 6 bases, there was a span of 17 bases. Germline lookup yields CDR1 SGHRS and CDR2 YFSETQ. Clones were read by immunoSEQ multiplex PCR, and TCRdb kept only the in-frame ones, dropping some. Among some 170,000 clones listed, roughly 87% were seen once. V gene TRBV5-1 combines with J gene TRBJ2-7; tentative D call: TRBD1 (6 bases). The receptor was isolated from a human donor with acute COVID-19. The donor label of this sample is uncertain. The sequencing input was PBMCs or T cells enriched from blood (not recorded which). The CDR3 loop reads CASSPRDKSLEQYF. As DNA, the CDR3 is TGCGCCAGCAGCCCCCGGGACAAATCTCTCGAGCAGTACTTC.